These 11 T cell receptor beta chains were sequenced from one sample in a study of graft-versus-host responses after intestinal transplantation. No antigen has been identified for these receptors. Method: immunoSEQ multiplex PCR; TCRdb's copy keeps in-frame clones and lacks some. The sample includes under 85,000 clones, 90% seen only once; the top ten take approximately 1.3%. Sequenced here: unstimulated CD8+ T cells sorted from spleen or lymph node cells, sampled before intestinal transplant. Every receptor here comes from a human donor who received an intestinal transplant.

This chain joins TRBV9 and TRBJ2-5, with 9 bases identical to TRBD2. Germline lookup yields CDR1 SGDLS and CDR2 YYNGEE. With V trimmed by 0 bases and J by 5 bases, 2 bases remained unmatched. The CDR3 is made up of 14 amino acids. The chain's CDR3 is CASSVEGLAETQYF. In DNA, the CDR3 is TGTGCCAGCAGCGTAGAGGGACTAGCCGAGACCCAGTACTTC.

The chain is built from TRBV7-8 and TRBJ1-3, with a weak D call TRBD1 (5 bases). The CDR3 runs 14 residues. The V gene lost 4 bases and the J gene lost 3 bases, with 10 bases spanning the gap. Germline CDR1 SGHVS, CDR2 FQNEAQ. CDR3 protein: CASSSQGRGNTIYF. CDR3 nucleotide sequence: TGTGCCAGCAGCTCCCAGGGTCGTGGAAACACCATATATTTT. Combining the CDR3 with reference TRBV7-8 and TRBJ1-3 gives the whole variable domain GAGVSQSPRYKVAKRGQDVALRCDPISGHVSLFWYQQALGQGPEFLTYFQNEAQLDKSGLPSDRFFAERPEGSVSTLKIQRTQQEDSAVYLCASSSQGRGNTIYFGEGSWLTVV.

V usage is TRBV9 and J usage is TRBJ1-5; no clear D gene. Trimming removed 0 bases at V and 3 bases at J, with 4 bases between. Germline V gene data show CDR1 as SGDLS and CDR2 as YYNGEE. There are 13 residues in the CDR3. The chain's CDR3 is CASSVDNNQPQHF. The CDR3 nucleotides are TGTGCCAGCAGCGTAGACAACAATCAGCCCCAGCATTTT.

The V and J genes are TRBV11-2 and TRBJ1-1, with D possibly TRBD1 on 6 matching bases. V was pared by 7 bases and J by 1 base, with 16 bases between. The CDR3 sequence is 15 residues long. The germline CDR1 and CDR2 sequences are SGHAT and FQNNGV. The CDR3 coding sequence is TGTGCCAGCACGAGGCCAGGGGCCCCGAACACTGAAGCTTTCTTT. It translates to CASTRPGAPNTEAFF.

The CDR3 DNA sequence: TGTGCCAGCAGTTTGGGAGGGACCCCCTACGAGCAGTACTTC. This sequence encodes CASSLGGTPYEQYF. The rearrangement joins TRBV27 to TRBJ2-7, with 7 nucleotides matching TRBD2. This CDR3 is built from 14 residues. V lost 3 bases and J lost 2; bases outside the gene matches: 4. The germline CDR1 and CDR2 sequences are MNHEY and SMNVEV (reference sequence).

Only a few counts were recorded for this clone. The CDR3 region has the DNA TGTGCCAGCACCACCGGGTTGGAACTGATCCACGAGCAGTACTTC. It translates to CASTTGLELIHEQYF. The chain links TRBV13 to TRBJ2-7; D uncertain. This CDR3 has 15 amino acids. Germline loops: CDR1 PRHDT, CDR2 FYEKMQ (reference sequence). V was shortened by 7 bases and J by 5 bases, with 21 bases between the two germline ends.

In nucleotides, the CDR3 is TGTGCCAGCAGCCCGCGGGCCAGCTCTGGAAACACCATATATTTT. Its protein product is CASSPRASSGNTIYF. The chain has TRBV7-9 and TRBJ1-3; D not resolved. The CDR3 is 15 residues long. Germline V gives CDR1 SEHNR, CDR2 FQNEAQ (reference sequence). V gave up 5 bases and J gave up 0 bases, with 11 bases separating them.

To note about this clone: Within the sample, other DNA sequences also encode this same CDR3. This rearrangement joins TRBV7-9 to TRBJ2-7, with TRBD2 as a possible D gene (5 bases). Germline CDR1 reads SEHNR; CDR2 reads FQNEAQ (reference sequence). The CDR3 runs 14 residues. The V end lost 1 base, the J end lost 3 bases, and 10 bases lay between the germline ends. The DNA for the CDR3 is TGTGCCAGCAGCTTAGGAGGGATAGGCTACGAGCAGTACTTC. It translates to CASSLGGIGYEQYF.

The chain carries TRBV6-1 and TRBJ2-7; perhaps TRBD2 as D (6 bases). This CDR3 region has 11 residues. Between the trimmed V and J ends, which lost 8 bases and 3 bases, there was a span of 8 bases. The germline V gene has CDR1 MNHNS and CDR2 SASEGT. The CDR3 is CASPGDYEQYF. The CDR3 DNA is TGTGCCAGCCCGGGAGACTACGAGCAGTACTTC.

The chain links TRBV19 to TRBJ2-1, with D perhaps TRBD1 (5 bases). Germline values: CDR1 LNHDA, CDR2 SQIVND (reference sequence). V shed 5 bases and J shed 8 bases, with 16 bases lying between them. This CDR3 has 14 residues. The CDR3 DNA reads TGTGCCAGTAGTTTGGTACCGGCCAGGGATGAGCAGTTCTTC. Its protein product is CASSLVPARDEQFF.

This clone was seen more than once but under ten times. The chain combines TRBV6-5 with TRBJ1-5; D is ambiguous. In germline, CDR1 is MNHEY, CDR2 SVGAGI. The CDR3 totals 13 residues. The V and J ends lost 3 bases and 7 bases respectively, with 10 bases between them. The CDR3 DNA follows: TGTGCCAGCAGTTATTGGGCGGGGCAGCCCCAGCATTTT. Protein sequence: CASSYWAGQPQHF.